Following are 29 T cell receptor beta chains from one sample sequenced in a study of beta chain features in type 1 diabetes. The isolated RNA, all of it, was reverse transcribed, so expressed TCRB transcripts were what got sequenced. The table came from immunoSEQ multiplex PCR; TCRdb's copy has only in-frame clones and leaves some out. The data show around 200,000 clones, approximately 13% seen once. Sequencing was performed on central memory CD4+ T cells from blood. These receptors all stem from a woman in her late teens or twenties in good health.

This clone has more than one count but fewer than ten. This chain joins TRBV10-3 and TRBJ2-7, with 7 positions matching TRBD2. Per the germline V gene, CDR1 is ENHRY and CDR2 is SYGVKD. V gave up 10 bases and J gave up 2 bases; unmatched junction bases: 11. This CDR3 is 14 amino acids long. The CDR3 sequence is CANGREALTYEQYF. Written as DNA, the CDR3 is TGTGCCAACGGCCGGGAGGCGTTGACCTACGAGCAGTACTTC.

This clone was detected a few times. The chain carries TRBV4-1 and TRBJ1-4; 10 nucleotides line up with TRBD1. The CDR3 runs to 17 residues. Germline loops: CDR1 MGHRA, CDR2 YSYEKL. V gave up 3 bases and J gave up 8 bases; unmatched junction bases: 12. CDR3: CASSQMGGQGSREKLFF. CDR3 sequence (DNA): TGCGCCAGCAGCCAGATGGGGGGACAGGGGAGTAGAGAAAAACTGTTTTTT.

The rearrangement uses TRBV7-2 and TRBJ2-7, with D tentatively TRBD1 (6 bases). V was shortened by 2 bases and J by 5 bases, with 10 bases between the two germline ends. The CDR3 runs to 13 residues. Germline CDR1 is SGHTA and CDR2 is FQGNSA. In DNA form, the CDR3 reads TGTGCCAGCAGCTTAATCAGGGGTAACGAGCAGTACTTC. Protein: CASSLIRGNEQYF.

This chain's CDR3 is CASSGQGRGSNQPQHF. In DNA form, the CDR3 reads TGTGCCAGCAGCGGACAGGGGAGGGGAAGCAATCAGCCCCAGCATTTT. The chain joins TRBV2 to TRBJ1-5; 9 positions agree with TRBD1. J gave up 1 base and V 6 bases, and 7 bases lay outside the gene matches. The CDR3 is made up of 16 amino acids. In germline, CDR1 is SNHLY, CDR2 FYNNEI.

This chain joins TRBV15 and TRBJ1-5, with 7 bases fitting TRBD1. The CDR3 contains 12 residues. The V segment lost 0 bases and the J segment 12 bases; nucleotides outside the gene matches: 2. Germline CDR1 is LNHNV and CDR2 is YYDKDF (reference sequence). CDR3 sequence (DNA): TGTGCCACCAGCAGAGAGACAGGGCTCCAGCATTTT. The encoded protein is CATSRETGLQHF.

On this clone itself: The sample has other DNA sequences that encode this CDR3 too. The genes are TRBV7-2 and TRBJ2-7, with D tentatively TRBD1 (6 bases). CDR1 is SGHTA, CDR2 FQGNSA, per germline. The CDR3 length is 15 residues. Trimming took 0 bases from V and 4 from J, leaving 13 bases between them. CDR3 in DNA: TGTGCCAGCAGCTTAGCAGGGGGTTTGGTGTACGAGCAGTACTTC. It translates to CASSLAGGLVYEQYF. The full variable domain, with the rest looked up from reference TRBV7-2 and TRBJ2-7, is GAGVSQSPSNKVTEKGKDVELRCDPISGHTALYWYRQSLGQGLEFLIYFQGNSAPDKSGLPSDRFSAERTGGSVSTLTIQRTQQEDSAVYLCASSLAGGLVYEQYFGPGTRLTVT.

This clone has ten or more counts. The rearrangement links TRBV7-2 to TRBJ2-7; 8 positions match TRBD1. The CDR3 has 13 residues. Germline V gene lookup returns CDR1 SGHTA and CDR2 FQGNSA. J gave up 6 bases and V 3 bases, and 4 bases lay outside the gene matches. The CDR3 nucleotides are TGTGCCAGCAGCTTCGACAGGGGATCCGAGCAGTACTTC. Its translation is CASSFDRGSEQYF.

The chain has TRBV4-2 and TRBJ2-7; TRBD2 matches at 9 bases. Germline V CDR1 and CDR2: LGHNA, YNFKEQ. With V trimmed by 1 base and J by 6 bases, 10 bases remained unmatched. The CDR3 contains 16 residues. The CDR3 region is CASSQVLAGFRREQYF. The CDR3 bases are TGTGCCAGCAGCCAAGTCCTAGCGGGATTTAGACGCGAGCAGTACTTC.

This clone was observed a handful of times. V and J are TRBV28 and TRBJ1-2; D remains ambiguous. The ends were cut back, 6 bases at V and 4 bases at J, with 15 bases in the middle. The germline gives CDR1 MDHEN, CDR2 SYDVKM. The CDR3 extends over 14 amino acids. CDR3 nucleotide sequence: TGTGCCAGCAGCTTAGGCCCAGAAATCTATGGCTACACCTTC. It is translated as CASSLGPEIYGYTF.

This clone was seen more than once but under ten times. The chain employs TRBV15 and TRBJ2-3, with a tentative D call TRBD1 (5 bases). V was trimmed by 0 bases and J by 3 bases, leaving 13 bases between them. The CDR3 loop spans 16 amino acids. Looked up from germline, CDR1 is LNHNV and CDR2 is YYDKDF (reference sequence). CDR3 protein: CATSRDASGLTDTQYF. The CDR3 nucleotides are TGTGCCACCAGCAGAGATGCTTCAGGGTTGACAGATACGCAGTATTTT.

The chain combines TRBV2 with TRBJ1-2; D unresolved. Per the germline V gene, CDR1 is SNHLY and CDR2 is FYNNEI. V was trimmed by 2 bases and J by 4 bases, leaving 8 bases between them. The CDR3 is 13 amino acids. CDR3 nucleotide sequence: TGTGCCAGCAGTGAATGGCGGAGCTATGGCTACACCTTC. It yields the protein CASSEWRSYGYTF.

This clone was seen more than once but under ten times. In nucleotides, the CDR3 is TGTGCCTGGAGTTCGGGGAACTATGGCTACACCTTC. Its protein is CAWSSGNYGYTF. The genes are TRBV30 and TRBJ1-2; D is unresolved. In germline, CDR1 is GTSNPN, CDR2 SVGIG (reference sequence). The CDR3 length is 12 residues. Between the trimmed V and J ends, which lost 2 bases and 2 bases, there was a span of 6 bases.

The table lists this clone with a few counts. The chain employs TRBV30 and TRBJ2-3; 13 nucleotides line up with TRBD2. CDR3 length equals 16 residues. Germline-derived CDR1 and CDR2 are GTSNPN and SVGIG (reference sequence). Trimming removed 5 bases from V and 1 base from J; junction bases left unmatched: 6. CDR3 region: CAWGLGLAGGTDTQYF. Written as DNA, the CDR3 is TGTGCCTGGGGCCTCGGACTAGCGGGAGGCACAGATACGCAGTATTTT.

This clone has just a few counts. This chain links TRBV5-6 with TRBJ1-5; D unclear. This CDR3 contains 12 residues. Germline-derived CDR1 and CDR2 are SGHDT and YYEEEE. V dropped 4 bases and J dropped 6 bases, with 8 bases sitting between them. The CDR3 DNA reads TGTGCCAGCAGCATTAGTGGTCAGCCCCAGCATTTT. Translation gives CASSISGQPQHF.

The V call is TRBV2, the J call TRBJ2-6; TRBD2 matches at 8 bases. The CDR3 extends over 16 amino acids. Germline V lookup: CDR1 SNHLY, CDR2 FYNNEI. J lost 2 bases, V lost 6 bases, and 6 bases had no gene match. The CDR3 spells CASRLAGFAGANVLTF. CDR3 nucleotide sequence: TGTGCCAGCAGGCTAGCGGGCTTTGCTGGGGCCAACGTCCTGACTTTC.

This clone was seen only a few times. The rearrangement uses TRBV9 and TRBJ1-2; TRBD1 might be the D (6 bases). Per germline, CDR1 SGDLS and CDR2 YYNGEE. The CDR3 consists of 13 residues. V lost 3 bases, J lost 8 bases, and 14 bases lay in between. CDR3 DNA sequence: TGTGCCAGCAGCGCTCTCTCAGGGGAAGGCTACACCTTC. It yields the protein CASSALSGEGYTF.

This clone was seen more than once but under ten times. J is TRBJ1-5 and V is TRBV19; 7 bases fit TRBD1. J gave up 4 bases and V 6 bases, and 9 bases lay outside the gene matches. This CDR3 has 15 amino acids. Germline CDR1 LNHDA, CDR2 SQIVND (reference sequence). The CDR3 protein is CASRPTGYLNQPQHF. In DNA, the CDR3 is TGTGCCAGTAGACCGACAGGGTATCTGAATCAGCCCCAGCATTTT.

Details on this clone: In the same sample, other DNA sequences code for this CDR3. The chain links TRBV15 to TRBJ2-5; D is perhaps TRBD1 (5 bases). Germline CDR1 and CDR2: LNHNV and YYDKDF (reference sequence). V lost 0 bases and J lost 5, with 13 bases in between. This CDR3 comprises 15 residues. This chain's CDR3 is CATSRDRLAGETQYF. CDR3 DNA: TGTGCCACCAGCAGAGATAGACTGGCAGGGGAGACCCAGTACTTC.

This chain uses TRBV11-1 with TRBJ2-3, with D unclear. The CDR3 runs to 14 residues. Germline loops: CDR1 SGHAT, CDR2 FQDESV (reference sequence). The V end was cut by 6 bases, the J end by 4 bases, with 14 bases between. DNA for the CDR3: TGTGCCAGCAGTGAAGCGCTCCGGGCAGATACGCAGTATTTT. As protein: CASSEALRADTQYF.

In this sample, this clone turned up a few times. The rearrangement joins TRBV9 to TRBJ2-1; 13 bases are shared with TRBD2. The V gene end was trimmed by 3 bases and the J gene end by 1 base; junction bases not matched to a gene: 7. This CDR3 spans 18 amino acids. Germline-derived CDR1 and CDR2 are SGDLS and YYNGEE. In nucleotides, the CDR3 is TGTGCCAGCAGCGACGCACTAGCGGGAGGGCCGTCCTACAATGAGCAGTTCTTC. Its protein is CASSDALAGGPSYNEQFF.

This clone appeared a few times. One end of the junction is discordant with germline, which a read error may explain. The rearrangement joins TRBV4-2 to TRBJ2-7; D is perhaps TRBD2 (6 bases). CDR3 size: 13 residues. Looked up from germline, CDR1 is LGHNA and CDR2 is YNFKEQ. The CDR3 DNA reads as TGTGCCAGCAGCCAGGGGCGGGACTCCTCACAGGACTTC. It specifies CASSQGRDSSQDF.

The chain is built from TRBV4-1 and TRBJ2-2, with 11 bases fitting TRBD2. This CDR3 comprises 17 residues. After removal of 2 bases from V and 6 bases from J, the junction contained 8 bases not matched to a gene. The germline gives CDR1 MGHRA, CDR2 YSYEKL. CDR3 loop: CASSQPIAGGSAGELFF. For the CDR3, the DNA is TGCGCCAGCAGCCAACCTATAGCGGGAGGGTCCGCCGGGGAGCTGTTTTTT.

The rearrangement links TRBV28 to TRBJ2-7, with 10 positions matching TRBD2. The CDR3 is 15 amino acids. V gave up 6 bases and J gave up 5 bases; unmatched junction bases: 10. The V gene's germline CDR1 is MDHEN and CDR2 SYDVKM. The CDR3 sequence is CASSTGLADVDEQYF. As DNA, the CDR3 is TGTGCCAGCAGCACCGGACTAGCGGACGTGGACGAGCAGTACTTC.

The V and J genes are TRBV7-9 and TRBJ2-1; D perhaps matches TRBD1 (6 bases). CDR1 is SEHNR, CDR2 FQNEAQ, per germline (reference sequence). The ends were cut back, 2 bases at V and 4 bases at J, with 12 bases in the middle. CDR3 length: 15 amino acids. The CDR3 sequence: CASSLHVQGYNEQFF. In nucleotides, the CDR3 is TGTGCCAGCAGCTTACATGTACAGGGTTACAATGAGCAGTTCTTC.

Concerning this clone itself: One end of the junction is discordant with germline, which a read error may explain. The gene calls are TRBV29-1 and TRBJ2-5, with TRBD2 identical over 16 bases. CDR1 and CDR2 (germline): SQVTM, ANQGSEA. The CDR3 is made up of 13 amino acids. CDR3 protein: CSVGGLAGGAVHF. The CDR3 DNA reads TGCAGCGTTGGGGGACTAGCGGGAGGGGCGGTTCACTTC.

The CDR3, as DNA: TGTGCCAGCAGAGGCGGGAATCAAGAGACCCAGTACTTC. It is translated as CASRGGNQETQYF. This rearrangement joins TRBV28 to TRBJ2-5, with a weak D call TRBD2 (6 bases). The ends were cut back, 6 bases at V and 2 bases at J, with 10 bases in the middle. The CDR3 totals 13 residues. The V gene's germline CDR1 is MDHEN and CDR2 SYDVKM.

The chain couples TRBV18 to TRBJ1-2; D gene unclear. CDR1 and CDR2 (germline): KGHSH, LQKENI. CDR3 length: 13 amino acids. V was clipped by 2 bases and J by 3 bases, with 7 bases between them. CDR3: CASSPAGYYGYTF. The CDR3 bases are TGTGCCAGCTCACCAGCGGGGTACTATGGCTACACCTTC.

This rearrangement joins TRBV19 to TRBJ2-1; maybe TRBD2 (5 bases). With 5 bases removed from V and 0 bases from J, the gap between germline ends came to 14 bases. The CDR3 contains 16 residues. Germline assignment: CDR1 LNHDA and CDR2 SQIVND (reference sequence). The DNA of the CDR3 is TGTGCCAGTAGTGGGATTAGCGCAAGCTCCTACAATGAGCAGTTCTTC. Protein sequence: CASSGISASSYNEQFF.

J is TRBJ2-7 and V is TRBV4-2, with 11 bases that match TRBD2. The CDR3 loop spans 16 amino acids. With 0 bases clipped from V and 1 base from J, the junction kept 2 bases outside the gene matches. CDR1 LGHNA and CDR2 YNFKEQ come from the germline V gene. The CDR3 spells CASSQDTSGSSYEQYF. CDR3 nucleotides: TGTGCCAGCAGCCAAGATACTAGCGGGAGTTCCTACGAGCAGTACTTC.